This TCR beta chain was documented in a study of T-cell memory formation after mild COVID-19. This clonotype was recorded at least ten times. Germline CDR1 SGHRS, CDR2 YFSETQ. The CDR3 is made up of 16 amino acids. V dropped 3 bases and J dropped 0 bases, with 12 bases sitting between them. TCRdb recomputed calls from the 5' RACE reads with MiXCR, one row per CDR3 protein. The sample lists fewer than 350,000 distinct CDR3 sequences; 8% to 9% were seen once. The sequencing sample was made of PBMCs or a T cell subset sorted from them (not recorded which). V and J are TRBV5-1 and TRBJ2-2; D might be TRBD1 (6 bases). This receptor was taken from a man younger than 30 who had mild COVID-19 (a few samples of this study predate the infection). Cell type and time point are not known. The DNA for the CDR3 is TGCGCCAGCAGCTCGACAGGTTTTCCGAACACCGGGGAGCTGTTTTTT. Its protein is CASSSTGFPNTGELFF.